This is a list of T cell receptor beta chains from one sample in a study of identical twins. TCRdb re-derived calls from the 5' RACE reads in MiXCR, one entry per CDR3 protein. The sample lists around 450,000 distinct CDR3 sequences; approximately 14% were seen once. Separately, the same data were catalogued under a study of yellow fever vaccine responses in identical twins.

Sequenced sample: CD4+ T cells sorted from blood. The source of these receptors is a woman under 30 in good health. Each CDR3 is given with its conserved first and last residue. D genes are given only for firm matches. A clone size is listed for some rows: how often the clone was seen (once, few, many), or a class if it is expanded.

cdr3_length | j_call | clone_size | v_call | d_call | cdr3_nt | cdr3_aa
15 | TRBJ2-3 | NA | TRBV27 | TRBD2 | TGTGCCAGCAGTTTGAGCGGGAGACGGGAAGATACGCAGTATTTT | CASSLSGRREDTQYF
16 | TRBJ2-3 | NA | TRBV5-4 | TRBD2 | TGTGCCAGCAGCCCGGGGGGGGCTAGCAGGTGGTATACGCAGTATTTT | CASSPGGASRWYTQYF
17 | TRBJ2-2 | NA | TRBV4-3 | NA | TGCGCCAGCAGCCAAGGGGTGGGCCTACCGAACACCGGGGAGCTGTTTTTT | CASSQGVGLPNTGELFF
17 | TRBJ2-1 | few | TRBV6-1 | TRBD2 | TGTGCCAGCAGTAAAGGACTAGCGGGAGTCTCCGCAGAAAAGCAGTTCTTC | CASSKGLAGVSAEKQFF
13 | TRBJ2-7 | few | TRBV2 | NA | TGTGCCAGCAGTGAAAGCCGGGCAGTGGGGCAGTACTTC | CASSESRAVGQYF
14 | TRBJ2-1 | NA | TRBV5-1 | NA | TGCGCCAGCAGCTTGGCCTCGGAGTACAATGAGCAGTTCTTC | CASSLASEYNEQFF
15 | TRBJ2-1 | few | TRBV5-1 | NA | TGCGCCAGCGGGTCGGGAGAGATCACCTACAATGAGCAGTTCTTC | CASGSGEITYNEQFF
14 | TRBJ2-2 | few | TRBV5-1 | NA | TGCGCCAGCAGCTTCCGGGGATCGGCCGGGGAGCTGTTTTTT | CASSFRGSAGELFF
13 | TRBJ2-3 | NA | TRBV29-1 | NA | TGCAGCGTTGAGGGCGGGGTTGCAGATACGCAGTATTTT | CSVEGGVADTQYF
15 | TRBJ2-1 | many | TRBV4-1 | NA | TGCGCCAGCAGCCCTCTGGGGGCGCTCTACAATGAGCAGTTCTTC | CASSPLGALYNEQFF
18 | TRBJ2-6 | NA | TRBV5-1 | TRBD1 | TGCGCCAGCAGCTGGACGGGACAGGGGGCAGCTGGGGCCAACGTCCTGACTTTC | CASSWTGQGAAGANVLTF
15 | TRBJ2-7 | NA | TRBV5-1 | TRBD1 | TGCGCCAGCAGCTTGATCAGGGGGAGTTCCTACGAGCAGTACTTC | CASSLIRGSSYEQYF